The clone carrying this T cell receptor (beta chain) was picked up one time. Its specificity is not known. This entry is derived from a study of blood T cells in healthy people across ages. Study overall: Template switching picked up about one barcoded beta molecule for each two T cells.

General observations from the study: Long-lived donors exceeded aged donors in naive CD4+ cells and diversity.

Then a second PCR, running roughly 7 to 11 cycles, was carried out with a sample-barcoded 5' primer and a J-beta primer mix. Each single sample gave us at least 3 million CDR3-containing paired-end reads. Each CDR3 protein gets one entry after TCRdb re-called the 5' RACE reads with MiXCR. The profile shows around 1,700,000 distinct CDR3 sequences, 28% of them singletons. The V gene end was trimmed by 5 bases and the J gene end by 1 base; junction bases not matched to a gene: 7. CDR3 length: 16 amino acids. From germline, CDR1 is SGHNT and CDR2 YENEEA. This clonotype was obtained from a woman under 40 in good health. This sequence joins TRBV11-3 and TRBJ2-2, with 7 nucleotides matching TRBD1. Sequenced material: blood. Written as DNA, the CDR3 is TGTGCCAGCAGCCGACGACAGGGAGAGAACACCGGGGAGCTGTTTTTT. As protein: CASSRRQGENTGELFF. Complete variable domain (other parts from reference TRBV11-3 and TRBJ2-2): EAGVVQSPRYKIIEKKQPVAFWCNPISGHNTLYWYLQNLGQGPELLIRYENEEAVDDSQLPKDRFSAERLKGVDSTLKIQPAELGDSAVYLCASSRRQGENTGELFFGEGSRLTVL.